The 27 T cell receptor beta chains reported below all come from one sample, sequenced in a study of blood T cell repertoires in COVID-19 (dated by TCRdb to the early 2020s). Library creation used the immunoSEQ multiplex PCR assay. The table comes from immuneACCESS by way of TCRdb, which keeps in-frame sequences with V and J called. Part of the clones is missing from these tables; in studies checked, under half for an unresolved V gene and the rest for unknown reasons. The sample table shows approximately 350,000 clones, and over 75% are seen once. The top ten constitute roughly 0.99% of the sample. The sample was PBMCs or T cells enriched from blood (not recorded which). All receptors derive from a man aged 18 to 30 who had recovered from COVID-19.

This chain uses TRBV10-3 with TRBJ1-1; 7 bases agree with TRBD1. CDR1 and CDR2 (germline): ENHRY, SYGVKD. V was clipped by 9 bases and J by 1 base; unmatched bases: 8. This CDR3 is 14 amino acids long. The CDR3 region has the DNA TGTGCCATTCAACCGGGACAGCAGAACACTGAAGCTTTCTTT. Protein: CAIQPGQQNTEAFF.

The rearrangement links TRBV12-3 or TRBV12-4 to TRBJ1-1; no clear D. The CDR3 contains 11 residues. The V end was cut by 3 bases, the J end by 11 bases, with 10 bases between. The chain's CDR3 is CASSLFFRAFF. DNA of the CDR3: TGTGCCAGCAGTTTGTTCTTTCGGGCTTTCTTT.

The genes are TRBV7-9 and TRBJ1-1; no definite D call. CDR1 and CDR2 (germline): SEHNR, FQNEAQ (reference sequence). This CDR3 contains 13 residues. V gave up 7 bases and J gave up 10 bases, with 19 bases separating them. The CDR3 is CASTFGVLGGAFF. CDR3 DNA sequence: TGTGCCAGCACCTTCGGCGTATTAGGCGGAGCTTTCTTT. Supplemented by reference TRBV7-9 and TRBJ1-1, the full variable domain reads DTGVSQNPRHKITKRGQNVTFRCDPISEHNRLYWYRQTLGQGPEFLTYFQNEAQLEKSRLLSDRFSAERPKGSFSTLEIQRTEQGDSAMYLCASTFGVLGGAFFGQGTRLTVV.

The chain couples TRBV4-1 to TRBJ2-3; D gene unclear. The CDR3 sequence is 14 residues long. V lost 6 bases, J lost 1 base, and 11 bases lay in between. Germline-derived CDR1 and CDR2 are MGHRA and YSYEKL. The CDR3 DNA reads as TGCGCCAGCAGTCTGTCCTTCGGCACAGATACGCAGTATTTT. Translated, it gives CASSLSFGTDTQYF.

This clone was counted a single time. V and J are TRBV9 and TRBJ1-1; 7 nucleotides line up with TRBD1. Germline V gives CDR1 SGDLS, CDR2 YYNGEE. This CDR3 spans 15 amino acids. The V segment lost 5 bases and the J segment 1 base; nucleotides outside the gene matches: 8. The CDR3: CASSRAGGSNTEAFF. The CDR3 coding sequence is TGTGCCAGCAGTCGGGCAGGGGGTTCGAACACTGAAGCTTTCTTT.

This clone was recorded once. V usage is TRBV15 and J usage is TRBJ1-3; D is uncertain. CDR1 and CDR2 from the germline V gene are LNHNV and YYDKDF (reference sequence). CDR3 length: 14 amino acids. The ends were cut back, 1 base at V and 5 bases at J, with 9 bases in the middle. The CDR3 reads CATSRGGTRNTIYF. For the CDR3, the DNA is TGTGCCACCAGCAGAGGCGGCACCAGAAACACCATATATTTT.

The rearrangement uses TRBV6-5 and TRBJ2-5; 9 bases fit TRBD1. Trimming cost V 10 bases and J 5 bases; bases outside gene matches: 14. There are 15 residues in the CDR3. From germline, CDR1 is MNHEY and CDR2 SVGAGI. CDR3 sequence: CATHNPGQGYETQYF. The CDR3 DNA follows: TGTGCCACCCATAACCCGGGACAGGGTTACGAGACCCAGTACTTC.

The CDR3 loop is CASSVGANSYEQYF. DNA of the CDR3: TGTGCCAGCAGCGTAGGGGCCAACTCCTACGAGCAGTACTTC. This chain connects TRBV9 to TRBJ2-7; D not certain. This CDR3 contains 14 residues. V gave up 0 bases and J gave up 0 bases, with 7 bases separating them. The germline gives CDR1 SGDLS, CDR2 YYNGEE. Based on the CDR3 plus reference TRBV9 and TRBJ2-7, the full variable domain is DSGVTQTPKHLITATGQRVTLRCSPRSGDLSVYWYQQSLDQGLQFLIQYYNGEERAKGNILERFSAQQFPDLHSELNLSSLELGDSALYFCASSVGANSYEQYFGPGTRLTVT.

The J gene is TRBJ2-3, the V gene TRBV7-3, with 7 bases that match TRBD2. CDR1 is SGHTA, CDR2 FQGTGA, per germline. After removal of 3 bases from V and 6 bases from J, the junction contained 9 bases not matched to a gene. The CDR3 totals 15 residues. The CDR3, as DNA: TGTGCCAGCAGCTTGACGCCTGGGGGAGGGGATACGCAGTATTTT. Amino acid sequence: CASSLTPGGGDTQYF.

This chain connects TRBV19 to TRBJ1-5; 9 bases align to TRBD1. The V gene end was trimmed by 1 base and the J gene end by 5 bases; junction bases not matched to a gene: 3. Germline-derived CDR1 and CDR2 are LNHDA and SQIVND (reference sequence). The CDR3 consists of 15 residues. Here the CDR3 reads CASSIVGTGYQPQHF. CDR3 nucleotide sequence: TGTGCCAGTAGTATAGTCGGGACAGGGTATCAGCCCCAGCATTTT. The full variable domain, its missing parts supplied by reference TRBV19 and TRBJ1-5, is DGGITQSPKYLFRKEGQNVTLSCEQNLNHDAMYWYRQDPGQGLRLIYYSQIVNDFQKGDIAEGYSVSREKKESFPLTVTSAQKNPTAFYLCASSIVGTGYQPQHFGDGTRLSIL.

The CDR3 DNA is TGTGCCAGAAGCTTGGAGGGACAGGGGTGTGGCTACACCTTC. As protein: CARSLEGQGCGYTF. V usage is TRBV5-3 and J usage is TRBJ1-2; 10 nucleotides line up with TRBD1. TRBV5-3 falls under the ORF class, with uncertain function. The V gene end was trimmed by 0 bases and the J gene end by 7 bases; junction bases not matched to a gene: 3. This CDR3 has 14 residues.

J is TRBJ1-1 and V is TRBV19; 10 bases fit TRBD1. The CDR3 sequence is 15 residues long. The germline CDR1 and CDR2 sequences are LNHDA and SQIVND (reference sequence). Unmatched junction bases numbered 13, after V lost 5 bases and J lost 10 bases. CDR3 residues: CASSARGQGIPGAFF. For the CDR3, the DNA is TGTGCCAGTAGTGCCCGGGGACAGGGGATTCCGGGAGCTTTCTTT.

J is TRBJ1-6 and V is TRBV5-4, with a tentative D call TRBD1 (5 bases). This CDR3 contains 15 residues. Germline V gene sequence: CDR1 SGHNT, CDR2 YYREEE (reference sequence). V was shortened by 5 bases and J by 8 bases, with 17 bases between the two germline ends. The CDR3: CASRLDLTVDSPLHF. The CDR3 DNA reads as TGTGCCAGCAGATTAGACCTGACAGTGGATTCACCCCTCCACTTT.

V gene TRBV19 combines with J gene TRBJ2-4, with TRBD1 as a possible D gene (5 bases). Germline V gene sequence: CDR1 LNHDA, CDR2 SQIVND (reference sequence). The CDR3 is 13 amino acids. V shed 4 bases and J shed 7 bases, with 11 bases lying between them. DNA of the CDR3: TGTGCCAGTAGTACCTCTCAGGGCAACATTCAGTACTTC. Encoded protein: CASSTSQGNIQYF.

The chain combines TRBV14 with TRBJ2-7; the match to TRBD2 covers 9 bases. The CDR3 runs 15 residues. V shed 1 base, J shed 5 bases, and the junction held 6 bases outside the gene matches. CDR1 SGHDN and CDR2 FVKESK come from the germline V gene. The CDR3 loop reads CASSQVGLARDEQYF. DNA of the CDR3: TGTGCCAGCAGCCAAGTAGGACTAGCGAGGGACGAGCAGTACTTC.

This sequence joins TRBV7-3 and TRBJ2-7, with 8 bases that match TRBD1. The CDR3 has 18 residues. After removal of 4 bases from V and 2 bases from J, the junction contained 16 bases not matched to a gene. The germline gives CDR1 SGHTA, CDR2 FQGTGA. The CDR3 region is CASSSETGVLPRPYEQYF. In DNA, the CDR3 is TGTGCCAGCAGCTCAGAGACAGGGGTCCTGCCACGTCCCTACGAGCAGTACTTC. Complete variable domain (other parts from reference TRBV7-3 and TRBJ2-7): GAGVSQTPSNKVTEKGKYVELRCDPISGHTALYWYRQSLGQGPEFLIYFQGTGAADDSGLPNDRFFAVRPEGSVSTLKIQRTERGDSAVYLCASSSETGVLPRPYEQYFGPGTRLTVT.

The chain joins TRBV18 to TRBJ2-5; D unclear. The germline V gene encodes CDR1 KGHSH and CDR2 LQKENI. The CDR3 extends over 12 amino acids. The V gene lost 7 bases and the J gene lost 2 bases, with 8 bases spanning the gap. CDR3 amino acids: CASCADQETQYF. The CDR3 DNA is TGTGCCAGCTGTGCGGATCAAGAGACCCAGTACTTC.

This clone was seen once. V and J are TRBV6-5 and TRBJ2-7; 10 bases are shared with TRBD1. The trim removed 6 bases at V and 2 bases at J, leaving 7 bases unmatched. CDR1 and CDR2 (germline): MNHEY, SVGAGI. The CDR3 covers 15 residues. Here the CDR3 DNA reads TGTGCCAGCAGATCCTCCGGGACAGGGGCCTACGAGCAGTACTTC. Encoded protein: CASRSSGTGAYEQYF.

J is TRBJ2-2 and V is TRBV7-9; the D gene is possibly TRBD2 (6 bases). This CDR3 spans 15 amino acids. Trimming took off 1 base at V and 3 bases at J, with 9 bases between the two ends. Germline-derived CDR1 and CDR2 are SEHNR and FQNEAQ (reference sequence). CDR3 bases: TGTGCCAGCAGCTTAGTCGGGGGAGACACCGGGGAGCTGTTTTTT. It is translated as CASSLVGGDTGELFF. Looking up the rest from reference TRBV7-9 and TRBJ2-2 gives the full variable domain: DTGVSQNPRHKITKRGQNVTFRCDPISEHNRLYWYRQTLGQGPEFLTYFQNEAQLEKSRLLSDRFSAERPKGSFSTLEIQRTEQGDSAMYLCASSLVGGDTGELFFGEGSRLTVL.

Comments on this clone: This specimen includes other DNA sequences encoding the same CDR3. This chain links TRBV6-6 with TRBJ1-1, with D possibly being TRBD1 (6 bases). The CDR3 length is 15 residues. Germline V gene sequence: CDR1 MNHNY, CDR2 SVGAGI (reference sequence). V was cut by 0 bases and J by 4 bases, with 12 bases left in between. CDR3 DNA sequence: TGTGCCAGCAGTTACTCTGCGGGGGCGCGCACTGAAGCTTTCTTT. Its protein product is CASSYSAGARTEAFF.

CDR3: CASSQGGRVWTEAFF. The CDR3 DNA reads TGTGCCAGCAGCCAAGGGGGCAGGGTTTGGACTGAAGCTTTCTTT. The chain couples TRBV7-9 to TRBJ1-1; 7 bases are shared with TRBD1. Losses at the gene ends were 5 bases for V and 5 bases for J; bases not matched to a gene: 11. The CDR3 spans 15 residues. Germline CDR1 and CDR2: SEHNR and FQNEAQ (reference sequence).

The V and J genes are TRBV3-1 (or the pseudogene TRBV3-2) and TRBJ1-4, with TRBD1 matching over 10 bases. The germline CDR1 and CDR2 sequences are LGHDT and YNNKEL (reference sequence). V shed 6 bases and J 7 bases; nucleotides not matched to a gene: 8. The CDR3 contains 15 residues. CDR3 DNA: TGTGCCAGCAGTCAGAGCGGGACAGGGGTTGAAAAACTGTTTTTT. Protein product: CASSQSGTGVEKLFF.

The rearrangement uses TRBV28 and TRBJ2-7, with 11 bases that match TRBD2. The CDR3 totals 16 residues. The germline V gene has CDR1 MDHEN and CDR2 SYDVKM. With 3 bases clipped from V and 4 bases from J, the junction kept 8 bases outside the gene matches. The CDR3 sequence: CASSLSTSGRTYEQYF. The CDR3 DNA sequence: TGTGCCAGCAGTTTGTCAACTAGCGGGAGAACTTACGAGCAGTACTTC. The full variable domain, in which reference TRBV28 and TRBJ2-7 provide the parts outside the CDR3, is DVKVTQSSRYLVKRTGEKVFLECVQDMDHENMFWYRQDPGLGLRLIYFSYDVKMKEKGDIPEGYSVSREKKERFSLILESASTNQTSMYLCASSLSTSGRTYEQYFGPGTRLTVT.

This chain links TRBV5-1 with TRBJ1-1; the D gene is possibly TRBD1 (6 bases). The V gene's germline CDR1 is SGHRS and CDR2 YFSETQ. V dropped 1 base and J dropped 0 bases, with 7 bases sitting between them. There are 14 residues in the CDR3. This CDR3 is CASSLYRVNTEAFF. DNA of the CDR3: TGCGCCAGCAGCTTGTACAGGGTGAACACTGAAGCTTTCTTT.

The chain uses TRBV5-4 and TRBJ2-1, with a possible D match to TRBD1 (5 bases). Between the trimmed V and J ends, which lost 0 bases and 5 bases, there was a span of 9 bases. This CDR3 spans 14 amino acids. Germline V gives CDR1 SGHNT, CDR2 YYREEE (reference sequence). This CDR3 is CASSLEGNHNEQFF. The CDR3 nucleotides are TGTGCCAGCAGCTTGGAGGGGAACCACAATGAGCAGTTCTTC.

The V call is TRBV5-1, the J call TRBJ1-4; 7 bases are a match to TRBD1. V shed 1 base and J 5 bases; nucleotides not matched to a gene: 8. Per germline, CDR1 SGHRS and CDR2 YFSETQ. The CDR3 contains 16 residues. The CDR3 is CASSLYNRGANEKLFF. CDR3 nucleotide sequence: TGCGCCAGCAGCTTGTATAACAGGGGCGCGAATGAAAAACTGTTTTTT.

The V gene is TRBV10-3, the J gene TRBJ2-7; 10 bases match TRBD2. Germline V gives CDR1 ENHRY, CDR2 SYGVKD. The J segment lost 2 bases and the V segment lost 5 bases, leaving 9 bases of the junction unmatched. The CDR3 length is 16 residues. Here the CDR3 DNA reads TGTGCCATCAGTCCTTCTAGCGGGGGCCCTACCTACGAGCAGTACTTC. Protein: CAISPSSGGPTYEQYF.